This T cell receptor (beta chain) is drawn from a study of shared clonotypes between healthy human individuals. About the research overall: Used for every donor were three CD4 naive, three CD4 memory, two CD8 naive and one CD8 memory plate. Study findings and constraints: Clonotypes which were not shared had lower generation probabilities than clonotypes that all four donors shared.

Sequenced by immunoSEQ multiplex PCR; TCRdb stores in-frame clones only, minus some. This table holds over 700,000 clones, 72% found once. CDR3 size: 17 residues. With 5 bases removed from V and 1 base from J, the gap between germline ends came to 20 bases. The germline CDR1 and CDR2 sequences are SEHNR and FQNEAQ (reference sequence). Of note for this clone: Its antigen is not identified.

The TCR originated in a woman younger than 45 in good health. Sequencing was carried out using memory CD4+ T cells sorted from blood. Stated subset: CD45RA-negative fraction. The chain is built from TRBV7-9 and TRBJ2-5; either TRBD1 or TRBD2 may supply D (5 bases each). CDR3 in DNA: TGTGCCAGCAGCCAAGCCCTGGGACGGAACCGCCAAGAGACCCAGTACTTC. Protein: CASSQALGRNRQETQYF.